The 4 T cell receptor beta chains listed next were all sequenced from one sample in a study of cytomegalovirus exposure and HLA in healthy donors. PCR used 60 Vbeta primers and 13 Jbeta primers. Here immunoSEQ multiplex PCR was the method, and the copy in TCRdb shows in-frame clones only, minus some. The sample has some 110,000 clones, over 50% seen once. The sequencing sample was made of PBMCs. These receptors were obtained from a middle-aged woman in good health and CMV-seropositive.

This clone turned up a few times. One end of the junction varies from germline; a read error may be responsible. The chain combines TRBV27 with TRBJ2-1; 7 bases match TRBD2. The germline V gene encodes CDR1 MNHEY and CDR2 SMNVEV (reference sequence). The CDR3 length is 18 residues. The CDR3 spells CASSSLPVLAESYNGQFF. The DNA of the CDR3 is TGTGCCAGCAGTTCCCTCCCAGTTCTAGCGGAATCCTACAATGGGCAGTTCTTC.

This clone appeared a single time. The chain links TRBV7-2 to TRBJ2-1; TRBD2 matches at 7 bases. Germline trimming cut 1 base from V and 5 bases from J; bases unmatched to any gene: 11. The CDR3 contains 17 residues. Germline CDR1 is SGHTA and CDR2 is FQGNSA. The CDR3 protein is CASSLEGSGIGDNEQFF. CDR3 DNA sequence: TGTGCCAGCAGCTTAGAGGGGAGCGGGATCGGCGACAATGAGCAGTTCTTC. The full variable domain, completed using reference TRBV7-2 and TRBJ2-1, is GAGVSQSPSNKVTEKGKDVELRCDPISGHTALYWYRQSLGQGLEFLIYFQGNSAPDKSGLPSDRFSAERTGGSVSTLTIQRTQQEDSAVYLCASSLEGSGIGDNEQFFGPGTRLTVL.

This chain uses TRBV6-1 with TRBJ2-2, with 9 bases lining up with TRBD2. The CDR3 covers 16 residues. Per the germline V gene, CDR1 is MNHNS and CDR2 is SASEGT. The V and J ends lost 6 bases and 7 bases, in that order; junction bases with no gene match: 12. CDR3 bases: TGTGCCAGCAGCGAAACGGTAGCGGGAGAATACGGGGAGCTGTTTTTT. Encoded protein: CASSETVAGEYGELFF.

For this clone: The junction differs from germline at one of its ends, possibly a read error. The chain couples TRBV7-7 to TRBJ2-7; 7 bases are shared with TRBD1. The CDR3 is 15 residues long. The germline gives CDR1 SSHAT, CDR2 FNYEAQ (reference sequence). CDR3 sequence: CASSLDETGAYEQYF. The CDR3 bases are TGTGCTAGCAGCTTAGACGAAACAGGGGCCTACGAGCAGTACTTC. Full variable domain (rest looked up from reference TRBV7-7 and TRBJ2-7): GAGVSQSPRYKVTKRGQDVTLRCDPISSHATLYWYQQALGQGPEFLTYFNYEAQPDKSGLPSDRFSAERPEGSISTLTIQRTEQRDSAMYRCASSLDETGAYEQYFGPGTRLTVT.